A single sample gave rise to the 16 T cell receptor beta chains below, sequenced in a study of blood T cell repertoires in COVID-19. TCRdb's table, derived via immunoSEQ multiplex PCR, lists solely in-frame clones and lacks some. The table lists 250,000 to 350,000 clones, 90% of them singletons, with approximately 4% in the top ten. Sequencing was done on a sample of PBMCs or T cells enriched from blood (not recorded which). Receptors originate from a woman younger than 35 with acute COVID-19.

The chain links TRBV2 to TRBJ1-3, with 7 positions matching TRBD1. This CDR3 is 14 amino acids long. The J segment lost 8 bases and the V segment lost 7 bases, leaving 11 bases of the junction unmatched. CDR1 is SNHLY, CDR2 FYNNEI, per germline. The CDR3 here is CASKESGGSDTIYF. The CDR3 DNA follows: TGTGCCAGCAAAGAATCAGGGGGGTCGGACACCATATATTTT.

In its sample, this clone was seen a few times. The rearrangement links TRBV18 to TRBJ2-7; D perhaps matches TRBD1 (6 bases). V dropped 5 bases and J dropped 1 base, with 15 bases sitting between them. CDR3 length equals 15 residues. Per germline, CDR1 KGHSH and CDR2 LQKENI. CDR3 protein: CASSAQPRGSYEQYF. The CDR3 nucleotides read TGTGCCAGCTCAGCTCAACCCAGGGGTTCCTACGAGCAGTACTTC.

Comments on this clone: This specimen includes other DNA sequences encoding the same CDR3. CDR3 nucleotide sequence: TGTGCCAGCAGTTTCGGACAGGGGGATCAGCCCCAGCATTTT. Its translation: CASSFGQGDQPQHF. The V gene is TRBV27, the J gene TRBJ1-5, with 10 bases aligning to TRBD1. V dropped 3 bases and J dropped 5; count of bases not matched to a gene: 1. There are 14 residues in the CDR3. CDR1 is MNHEY, CDR2 SMNVEV, per germline (reference sequence).

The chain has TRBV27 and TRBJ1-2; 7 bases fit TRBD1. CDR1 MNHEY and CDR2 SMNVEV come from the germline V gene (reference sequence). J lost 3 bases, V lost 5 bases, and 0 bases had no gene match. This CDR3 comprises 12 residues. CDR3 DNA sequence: TGTGCCAGCAGTACAGGGGACTATGGCTACACCTTC. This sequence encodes CASSTGDYGYTF.

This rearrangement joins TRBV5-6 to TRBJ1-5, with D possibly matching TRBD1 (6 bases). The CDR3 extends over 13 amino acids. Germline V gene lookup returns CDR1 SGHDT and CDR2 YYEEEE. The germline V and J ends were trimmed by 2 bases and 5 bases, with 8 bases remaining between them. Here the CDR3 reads CASSFSGDQPQHF. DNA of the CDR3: TGTGCCAGCAGCTTTTCAGGGGATCAGCCCCAGCATTTT.

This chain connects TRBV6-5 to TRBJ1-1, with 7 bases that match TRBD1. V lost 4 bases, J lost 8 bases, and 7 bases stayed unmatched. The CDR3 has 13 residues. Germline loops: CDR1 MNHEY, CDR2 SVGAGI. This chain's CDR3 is CASSSWDSREAFF. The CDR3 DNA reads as TGTGCCAGCAGTTCTTGGGACAGTAGAGAAGCTTTCTTT.

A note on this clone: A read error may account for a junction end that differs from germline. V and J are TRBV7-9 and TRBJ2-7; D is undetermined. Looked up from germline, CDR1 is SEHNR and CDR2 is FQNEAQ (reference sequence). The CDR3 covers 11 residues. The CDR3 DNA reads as TGTGCCAGCAGCATATTTGATTTAGCACCCTTC. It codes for CASSIFDLAPF. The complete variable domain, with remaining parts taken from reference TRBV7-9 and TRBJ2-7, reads DTGVSQNPRHKITKRGQNVTFRCDPISEHNRLYWYRQTLGQGPEFLTYFQNEAQLEKSRLLSDRFSAERPKGSFSTLEIQRTEQGDSAMYLCASSIFDLAPFGPGTRLTVT.

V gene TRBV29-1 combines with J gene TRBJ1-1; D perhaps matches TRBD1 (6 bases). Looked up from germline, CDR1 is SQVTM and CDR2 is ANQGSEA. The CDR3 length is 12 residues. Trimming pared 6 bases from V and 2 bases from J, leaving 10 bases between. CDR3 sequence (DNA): TGCAGCGTAAATGGGGGCAACACTGAAGCTTTCTTT. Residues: CSVNGGNTEAFF.

CDR3 sequence reads: CASSLLGLTGIDGNTIYF. CDR3 in DNA: TGTGCCAGCAGTCTCCTTGGTCTCACAGGGATAGATGGAAACACCATATATTTT. This chain links TRBV28 with TRBJ1-3; TRBD1 might be the D (6 bases). Germline V gene data show CDR1 as MDHEN and CDR2 as SYDVKM. This CDR3 is built from 18 residues. V lost 5 bases, J lost 3 bases, and 23 bases lay in between.

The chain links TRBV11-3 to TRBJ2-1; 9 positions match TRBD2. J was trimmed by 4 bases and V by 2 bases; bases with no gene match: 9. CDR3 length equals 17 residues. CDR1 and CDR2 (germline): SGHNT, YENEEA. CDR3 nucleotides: TGTGCCAGCAGCTTAACTACTAGCGGGCTCCTTTACAATGAGCAGTTCTTC. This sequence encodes CASSLTTSGLLYNEQFF.

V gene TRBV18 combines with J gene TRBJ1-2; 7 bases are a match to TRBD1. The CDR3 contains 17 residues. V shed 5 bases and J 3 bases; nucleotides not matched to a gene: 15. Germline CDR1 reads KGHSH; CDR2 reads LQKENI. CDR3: CASSERQGRLSDYGYTF. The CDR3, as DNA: TGTGCCAGCTCAGAGAGACAGGGTAGATTGTCGGACTATGGCTACACCTTC.

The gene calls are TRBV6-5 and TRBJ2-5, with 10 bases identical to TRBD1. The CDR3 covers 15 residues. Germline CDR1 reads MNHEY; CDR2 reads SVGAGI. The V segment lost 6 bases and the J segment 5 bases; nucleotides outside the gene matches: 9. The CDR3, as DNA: TGTGCCAGCAGCCCCGGACAGGGGGAGTGGGAGACCCAGTACTTC. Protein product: CASSPGQGEWETQYF.

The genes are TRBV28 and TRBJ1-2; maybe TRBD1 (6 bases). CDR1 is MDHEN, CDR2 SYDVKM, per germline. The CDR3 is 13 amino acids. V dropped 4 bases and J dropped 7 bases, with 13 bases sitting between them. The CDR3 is CASSYHQTGGYTF. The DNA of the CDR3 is TGTGCCAGCAGTTACCACCAGACAGGTGGCTACACCTTC.

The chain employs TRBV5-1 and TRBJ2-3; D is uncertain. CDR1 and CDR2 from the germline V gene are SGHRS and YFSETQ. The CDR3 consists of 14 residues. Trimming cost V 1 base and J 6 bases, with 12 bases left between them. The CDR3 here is CASSLRPPHDTQYF. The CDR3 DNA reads TGCGCCAGCAGCTTGCGCCCCCCACACGATACGCAGTATTTT.

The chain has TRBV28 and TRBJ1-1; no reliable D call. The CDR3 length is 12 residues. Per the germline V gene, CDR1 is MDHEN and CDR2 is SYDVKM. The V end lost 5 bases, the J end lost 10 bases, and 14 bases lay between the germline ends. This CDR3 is CASSPTSIGAFF. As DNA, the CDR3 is TGTGCCAGCAGTCCAACTTCGATTGGAGCTTTCTTT.

The CDR3 loop reads CASSFRGQGYTEAFF. The CDR3 nucleotides are TGTGCCAGCAGTTTTCGAGGACAGGGGTACACTGAAGCTTTCTTT. The chain uses TRBV28 and TRBJ1-1; 9 bases fit TRBD1. CDR1 is MDHEN, CDR2 SYDVKM, per germline. CDR3 length: 15 residues. V was clipped by 3 bases and J by 3 bases; unmatched bases: 5.